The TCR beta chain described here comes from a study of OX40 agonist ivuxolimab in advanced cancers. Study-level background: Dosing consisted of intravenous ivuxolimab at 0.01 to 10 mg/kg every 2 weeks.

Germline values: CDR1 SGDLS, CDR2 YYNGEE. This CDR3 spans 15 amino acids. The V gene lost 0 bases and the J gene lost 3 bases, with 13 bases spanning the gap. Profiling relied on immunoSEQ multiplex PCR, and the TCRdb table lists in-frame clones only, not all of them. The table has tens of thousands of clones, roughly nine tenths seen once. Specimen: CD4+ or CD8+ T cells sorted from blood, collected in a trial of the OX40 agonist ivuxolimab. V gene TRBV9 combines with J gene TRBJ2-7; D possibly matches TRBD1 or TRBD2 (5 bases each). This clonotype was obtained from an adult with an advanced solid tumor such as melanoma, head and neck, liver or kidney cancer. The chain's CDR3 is CASSVAIGTDYEQYF. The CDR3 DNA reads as TGTGCCAGCAGCGTAGCGATTGGGACGGACTACGAGCAGTACTTC.